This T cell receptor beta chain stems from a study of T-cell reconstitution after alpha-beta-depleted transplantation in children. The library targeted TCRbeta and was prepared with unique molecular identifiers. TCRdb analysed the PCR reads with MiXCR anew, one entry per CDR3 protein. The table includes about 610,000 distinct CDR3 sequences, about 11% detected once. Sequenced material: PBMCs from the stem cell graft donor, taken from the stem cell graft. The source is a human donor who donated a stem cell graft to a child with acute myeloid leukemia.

In DNA, the CDR3 is TGTGCCACCAGCAGAGCCGGGGTCTCAACTAATGAAAAACTGTTTTTT. Encoded protein: CATSRAGVSTNEKLFF. The chain couples TRBV15 to TRBJ1-4, with no clear D. The length of the CDR3 is 16 residues. CDR1 and CDR2 (germline): LNHNV, YYDKDF (reference sequence). V was shortened by 1 base and J by 0 bases, with 9 bases between the two germline ends. The whole variable domain, remainder taken from reference TRBV15 and TRBJ1-4, is DAMVIQNPRYQVTQFGKPVTLSCSQTLNHNVMYWYQQKSSQAPKLLFHYYDKDFNNEADTPDNFQSRRPNTSFCFLDIRSPGLGDTAMYLCATSRAGVSTNEKLFFGSGTQLSVL.